Reported below is one TCR beta chain. This record belongs to a study of blood T cells in healthy people across ages. The use of a sample-barcoded 5' primer and a J-beta primer mix characterized a second PCR of about 6 to 12 cycles. TCRdb reprocessed the 5' RACE reads with MiXCR, giving one entry per CDR3 protein. Of some 780,000 distinct CDR3 sequences listed, 56% are singletons. The CDR3 runs to 20 residues. V gave up 2 bases and J gave up 0 bases, with 20 bases separating them. Germline-derived CDR1 and CDR2 are MNHEY and SVGEGT. Sequences were obtained from blood. The chain is built from TRBV6-2 or TRBV6-3 and TRBJ2-6, with D perhaps TRBD1 (6 bases). The receptor was derived from a middle-aged man in good health. In DNA, the CDR3 is TGTGCCAGCAGTTACACGCGATCGGACAGAGGCCCCTCTGGGGCCAACGTCCTGACTTTC. It specifies CASSYTRSDRGPSGANVLTF.